Listed here are 10 T cell receptor beta chains from one sample, sequenced in a study of OX40 agonist ivuxolimab in advanced cancers. Generated by immunoSEQ multiplex PCR, the TCRdb table keeps only in-frame clones and is missing some. Of more than 50,000 clones in the sample, 90% to 95% were seen once. The sample was CD4+ or CD8+ T cells sorted from blood, taken in a trial of the OX40 agonist ivuxolimab. These receptors all come from an adult with an advanced solid tumor such as melanoma, head and neck, liver or kidney cancer.

The chain uses TRBV4-1 and TRBJ2-2, with D perhaps assigned TRBD1 or TRBD2 (5 bases each). The CDR3 runs 16 residues. CDR1 and CDR2 (germline): MGHRA, YSYEKL. Trimming stripped 4 bases from V and 5 bases from J, with 17 bases between. Written as DNA, the CDR3 is TGCGCCAGCAGCCCCTACGAGGGGCGCCGTACCGGGGAGCTGTTTTTT. It encodes CASSPYEGRRTGELFF.

The rearrangement uses TRBV28 and TRBJ2-3, with 7 bases that match TRBD1. Germline V gene lookup returns CDR1 MDHEN and CDR2 SYDVKM. V shed 4 bases, J shed 6 bases, and the junction held 10 bases outside the gene matches. The CDR3 has 15 amino acids. As DNA, the CDR3 is TGTGCCAGCAGTTGGATACAGGGGAAAGGGGATACGCAGTATTTT. Translated, it gives CASSWIQGKGDTQYF.

The rearrangement uses TRBV15 and TRBJ1-2; possibly TRBD1 for D (5 bases). This CDR3 comprises 17 residues. V gave up 1 base and J gave up 4 bases, with 19 bases separating them. Per germline, CDR1 LNHNV and CDR2 YYDKDF (reference sequence). CDR3 loop: CATSRAIGVTGLYGYTF. Written as DNA, the CDR3 is TGTGCCACCAGCAGAGCAATAGGGGTCACGGGTCTCTATGGCTACACCTTC.

The CDR3 protein is CASSVEGEETQYF. As DNA, the CDR3 is TGTGCCAGCAGCGTAGAGGGGGAGGAGACCCAGTACTTC. The genes are TRBV9 and TRBJ2-5, with a possible D match to TRBD1 (6 bases). Trimming left V 0 bases short and J 5 bases short, with 8 bases between. The CDR3 has 13 residues. Germline CDR1 and CDR2: SGDLS and YYNGEE.

This chain connects TRBV19 to TRBJ2-4; TRBD2 matches at 10 bases. Per the germline V gene, CDR1 is LNHDA and CDR2 is SQIVND (reference sequence). There are 19 residues in the CDR3. V lost 1 base to trimming and J lost 1 base; unmatched junction nucleotides: 10. The chain's CDR3 is CASSIVASGRMAAKNIQYF. In DNA form, the CDR3 reads TGTGCCAGTAGTATAGTGGCTAGCGGGAGAATGGCGGCCAAAAACATTCAGTACTTC.

The chain is built from TRBV13 and TRBJ2-7; D is undetermined. The CDR3 is 15 amino acids. Germline CDR1 PRHDT, CDR2 FYEKMQ (reference sequence). V was shortened by 4 bases and J by 0 bases, with 13 bases between the two germline ends. The CDR3 spells CASSSPAPGSYEQYF. The CDR3 DNA reads as TGTGCCAGCAGCTCTCCGGCCCCAGGCTCCTACGAGCAGTACTTC.

The rearrangement uses TRBV27 and TRBJ1-2; D is ambiguous. V gave up 6 bases and J gave up 8 bases, with 19 bases separating them. Germline lookup yields CDR1 MNHEY and CDR2 SMNVEV (reference sequence). This CDR3 spans 14 amino acids. The CDR3 here is CASRGFGTEDGYTF. As DNA, the CDR3 is TGTGCCAGCAGGGGGTTTGGCACCGAGGACGGCTACACCTTC.

This chain uses TRBV6-5 with TRBJ2-7; 11 bases align to TRBD1. With 5 bases clipped from V and 7 bases from J, the junction kept 4 bases outside the gene matches. Germline V lookup: CDR1 MNHEY, CDR2 SVGAGI. This CDR3 is built from 13 residues. CDR3 loop: CASSGQGAREQYF. The CDR3 nucleotides read TGTGCCAGCAGTGGACAGGGGGCCAGGGAGCAGTACTTC.

The rearrangement uses TRBV4-3 and TRBJ2-2; D not resolved. Trimming cost V 1 base and J 5 bases, with 8 bases left between them. Germline V CDR1 and CDR2: LGHNA, YSLEER. This CDR3 comprises 14 residues. The CDR3 bases are TGCGCCAGCAGCCAAGCCCGCACGACCGGGGAGCTGTTTTTT. Amino acid sequence: CASSQARTTGELFF.

This rearrangement joins TRBV4-1 to TRBJ2-5, with a weak D call TRBD2 (5 bases). This CDR3 spans 12 amino acids. In germline, CDR1 is MGHRA, CDR2 YSYEKL. The V gene lost 4 bases and the J gene lost 6 bases, with 9 bases spanning the gap. In DNA, the CDR3 is TGCGCCAGCAGCCCGGGCGGGCAGACCCAGTACTTC. Translated, it gives CASSPGGQTQYF.